The rows below give T cell receptor beta chains drawn from one sample of a study of T cell responses to AZD1222 COVID-19 vaccine. Profiled with immunoSEQ multiplex PCR; TCRdb holds only in-frame clones, not every one. The repertoire holds about 110,000 clones, with about 90% as singletons. The sample here was peripheral blood, taken on day 0 of AZD1222 vaccination. The receptors derive from an adult in good health. CDR3s include the opening cysteine and the closing phenylalanine or tryptophan. A D gene is named only where the DNA matches it firmly. Clone size appears in some rows only: once, few, many, or a class for an expanded clone.

v_call	j_call	clone_size	d_call	cdr3_aa	cdr3_nt
TRBV7-9	TRBJ1-2	-	TRBD1	CASSVGGRQGWANYGYTF	TGTGCCAGCAGCGTAGGGGGGCGACAGGGGTGGGCCAACTATGGCTACACCTTC
TRBV9	TRBJ1-2	-	-	CASSVGGLEGYTF	TGTGCCAGCAGCGTAGGAGGGTTAGAGGGCTACACCTTC
TRBV27	TRBJ2-2	once	TRBD1	CASSLDRGSTGELFF	TGTGCCAGCAGTTTGGACAGGGGGTCGACCGGGGAGCTGTTTTTT
TRBV10-3	TRBJ2-5	-	TRBD1	CAISEGQGRLQETQYF	TGTGCCATCAGTGAGGGACAGGGGAGGCTTCAAGAGACCCAGTACTTC
TRBV27	TRBJ1-1	-	-	CASSPIGSSEAFF	TGTGCCAGCAGTCCCATAGGGTCTTCTGAAGCTTTCTTT
TRBV29-1	TRBJ2-7	-	-	CSVSGRGQGAYEQYF	TGCAGCGTTAGCGGCCGGGGCCAGGGAGCCTACGAGCAGTACTTC
TRBV25-1	TRBJ1-6	-	-	CASSESSYNSPLHF	TGTGCCAGCAGTGAGAGCTCCTATAATTCACCCCTCCACTTT
TRBV28	TRBJ1-2	-	-	CASSSTRIPNYGYTF	TGTGCCAGCAGTTCAACACGGATCCCTAACTATGGCTACACCTTC
TRBV24-1	TRBJ1-2	-	TRBD1	CATSDRDSPYYGYTF	TGTGCCACCAGTGACCGGGACAGTCCCTACTATGGCTACACCTTC
TRBV12-3/TRBV12-4	TRBJ1-6	-	-	CASGRGNSPLHF	TGTGCCAGCGGGAGGGGTAATTCACCCCTCCACTTT
TRBV2	TRBJ1-1	-	TRBD1	CASSQNDRAGAEAFF	TGTGCCAGCAGCCAAAACGACAGGGCCGGGGCTGAAGCTTTCTTT
TRBV28	TRBJ2-3	-	-	CASIRGGSDTQYF	TGTGCCAGCATCAGAGGGGGATCGGATACGCAGTATTTT
TRBV6-1	TRBJ1-5	-	-	CASSEAGGGQPQHF	TGTGCCAGCAGTGAAGCTGGCGGCGGGCAGCCCCAGCATTTT
TRBV7-8	TRBJ2-6	-	-	CASRDRISGANVLTF	TGTGCCAGCAGAGACAGGATCTCTGGGGCCAACGTCCTGACTTTC
TRBV7-9	TRBJ2-5	-	TRBD2	CASSWASGGAAETQYF	TGTGCCAGCAGCTGGGCTAGCGGGGGGGCCGCAGAGACCCAGTACTTC
TRBV5-5	TRBJ1-5	-	-	CASSLPGGNQPQHF	TGTGCCAGCAGCTTGCCGGGGGGCAATCAGCCCCAGCATTTT
TRBV9	TRBJ2-5	-	TRBD1	CASSATRDSRIQETQYF	TGTGCCAGCAGCGCGACCCGGGACAGCAGAATCCAAGAGACCCAGTACTTC
TRBV12-5	TRBJ1-2	-	TRBD1	CASAGGGGYTF	TGTGCTAGTGCAGGGGGGGGTGGCTACACCTTC
TRBV5-1	TRBJ1-1	-	-	CASKRAGNTEAFF	TGCGCCAGCAAGAGGGCTGGGAACACTGAAGCTTTCTTT
TRBV4-1	TRBJ1-3	-	-	CASSQDAFWPRGAYGNTIYF	TGCGCCAGCAGCCAAGATGCATTCTGGCCCAGAGGGGCTTACGGAAACACCATATATTTT
TRBV12-5	TRBJ1-1	-	-	CASAPSGMNTEAFF	TGTGCTAGTGCCCCCTCGGGGATGAACACTGAAGCTTTCTTT
TRBV3-1/TRBV3-2	TRBJ2-7	-	-	CASSQAGLSYEQYF	TGTGCCAGCAGCCAAGCAGGGCTTTCGTACGAGCAGTACTTC
TRBV7-6	TRBJ1-6	-	TRBD1	CASSSQVRQGNSPLHF	TGTGCCAGCAGCTCTCAGGTGCGACAGGGAAATTCACCCCTCCACTTT
TRBV25-1	TRBJ2-4	-	TRBD1	CASSEDRVAKNIQYF	TGTGCCAGCAGTGAGGACAGGGTCGCCAAAAACATTCAGTACTTC
TRBV30	TRBJ2-3	-	-	CAWSVQGVDTQYF	TGTGCCTGGAGTGTTCAGGGTGTGGATACGCAGTATTTT
TRBV5-4	TRBJ2-4	once	TRBD2	CASSLGGGLAGWNIQYF	TGTGCCAGCAGCTTGGGGGGTGGGCTAGCGGGTTGGAACATTCAGTACTTC
TRBV4-2	TRBJ1-4	-	-	CASSQDPGANEKLFF	TGTGCCAGCAGCCAAGATCCAGGGGCTAATGAAAAACTGTTTTTT
TRBV19	TRBJ1-1	-	-	CASSSFGRITEAFF	TGTGCCAGTAGTTCCTTTGGGCGAATAACTGAAGCTTTCTTT
TRBV7-3	TRBJ1-2	-	-	CASSFAKVNYGYTF	TGTGCCAGCAGCTTCGCGAAAGTAAACTATGGCTACACCTTC
TRBV10-3	TRBJ1-1	once	-	CAISESIQGNTEAFF	TGTGCCATCAGTGAGAGTATACAGGGGAACACTGAAGCTTTCTTT
TRBV5-1	TRBJ1-1	-	TRBD1	CASSPQGGNTEAFF	TGCGCCAGCAGCCCACAGGGGGGTAACACTGAAGCTTTCTTT
TRBV19	TRBJ2-7	-	TRBD1	CASSPGQAYEQYF	TGTGCCAGTAGTCCCGGACAGGCCTACGAGCAGTACTTC
TRBV5-5	TRBJ1-3	-	TRBD1	CASSPTPDRMRNTIYF	TGTGCCAGCAGCCCTACTCCGGACAGGATGAGAAACACCATATATTTT
TRBV28	TRBJ2-2	-	TRBD1	CASSHGGQGASGELFF	TGTGCCAGCAGCCATGGGGGACAGGGGGCTTCCGGGGAGCTGTTTTTT
TRBV4-2	TRBJ2-7	-	TRBD2	CASSQEQRDYEQYF	TGTGCCAGCAGCCAAGAACAGCGGGATTACGAGCAGTACTTC